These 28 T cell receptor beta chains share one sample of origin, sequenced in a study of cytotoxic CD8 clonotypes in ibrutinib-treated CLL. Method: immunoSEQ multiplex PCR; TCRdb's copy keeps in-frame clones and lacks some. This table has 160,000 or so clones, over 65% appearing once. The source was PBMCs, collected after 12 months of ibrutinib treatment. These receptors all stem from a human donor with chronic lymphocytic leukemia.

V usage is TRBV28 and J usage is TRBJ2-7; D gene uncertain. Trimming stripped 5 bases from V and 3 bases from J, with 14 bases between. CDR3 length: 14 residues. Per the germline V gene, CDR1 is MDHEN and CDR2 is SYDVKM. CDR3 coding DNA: TGTGCCAGCAGTACGAGGACGGAAATCTACGAGCAGTACTTC. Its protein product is CASSTRTEIYEQYF. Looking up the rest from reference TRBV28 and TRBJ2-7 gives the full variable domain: DVKVTQSSRYLVKRTGEKVFLECVQDMDHENMFWYRQDPGLGLRLIYFSYDVKMKEKGDIPEGYSVSREKKERFSLILESASTNQTSMYLCASSTRTEIYEQYFGPGTRLTVT.

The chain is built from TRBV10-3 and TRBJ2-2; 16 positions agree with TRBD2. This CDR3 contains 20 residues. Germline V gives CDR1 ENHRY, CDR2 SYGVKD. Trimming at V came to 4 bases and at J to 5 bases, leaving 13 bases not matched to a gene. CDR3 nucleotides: TGTGCCATCAGTGCCTCGGGACTAGCGGGGGGGCCCGGGTCGACCGGGGAGCTGTTTTTT. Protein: CAISASGLAGGPGSTGELFF.

The CDR3 protein is CASRGSSNYNEQFF. The CDR3 coding sequence is TGTGCCAGCAGAGGGTCGTCTAATTACAATGAGCAGTTCTTC. V gene TRBV27 combines with J gene TRBJ2-1; D unclear. V was trimmed by 6 bases and J by 4 bases, leaving 13 bases between them. The CDR3 has 14 residues. Looked up from germline, CDR1 is MNHEY and CDR2 is SMNVEV (reference sequence).

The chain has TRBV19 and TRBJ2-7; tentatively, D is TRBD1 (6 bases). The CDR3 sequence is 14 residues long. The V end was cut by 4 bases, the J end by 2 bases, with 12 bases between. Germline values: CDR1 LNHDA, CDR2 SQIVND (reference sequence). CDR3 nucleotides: TGTGCCAGTAGTAGCTCCAGGGGAACCTACGAGCAGTACTTC. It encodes CASSSSRGTYEQYF. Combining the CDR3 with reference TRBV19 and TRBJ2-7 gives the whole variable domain DGGITQSPKYLFRKEGQNVTLSCEQNLNHDAMYWYRQDPGQGLRLIYYSQIVNDFQKGDIAEGYSVSREKKESFPLTVTSAQKNPTAFYLCASSSSRGTYEQYFGPGTRLTVT.

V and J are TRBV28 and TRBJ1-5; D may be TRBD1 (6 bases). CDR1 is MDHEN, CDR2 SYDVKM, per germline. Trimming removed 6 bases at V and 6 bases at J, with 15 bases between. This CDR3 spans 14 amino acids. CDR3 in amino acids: CASRQGWGGQPQHF. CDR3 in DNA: TGTGCCAGCAGACAGGGTTGGGGGGGTCAGCCCCAGCATTTT.

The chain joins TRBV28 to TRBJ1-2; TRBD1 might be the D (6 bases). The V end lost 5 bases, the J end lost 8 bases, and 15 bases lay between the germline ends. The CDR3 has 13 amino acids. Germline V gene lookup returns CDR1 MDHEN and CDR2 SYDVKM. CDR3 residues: CASSNRVRGGYTF. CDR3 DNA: TGTGCCAGCAGTAACAGGGTTCGAGGCGGCTACACCTTC.

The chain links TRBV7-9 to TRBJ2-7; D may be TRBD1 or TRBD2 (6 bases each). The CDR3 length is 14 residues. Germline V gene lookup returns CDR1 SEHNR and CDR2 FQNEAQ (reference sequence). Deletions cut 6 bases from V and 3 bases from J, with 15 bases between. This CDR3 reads CASSQPGALYEQYF. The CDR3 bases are TGTGCCAGCAGTCAACCGGGGGCCCTCTACGAGCAGTACTTC.

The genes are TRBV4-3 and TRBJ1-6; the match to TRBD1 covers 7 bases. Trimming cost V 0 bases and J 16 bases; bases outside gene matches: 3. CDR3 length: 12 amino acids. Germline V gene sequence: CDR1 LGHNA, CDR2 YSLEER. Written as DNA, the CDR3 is TGCGCCAGCAGCCAAGATCGGGACAGTCTCCACTTT. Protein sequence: CASSQDRDSLHF.

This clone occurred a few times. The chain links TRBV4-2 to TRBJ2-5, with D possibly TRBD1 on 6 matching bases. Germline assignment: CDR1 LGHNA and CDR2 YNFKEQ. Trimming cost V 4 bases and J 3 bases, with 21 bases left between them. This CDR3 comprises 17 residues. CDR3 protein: CASSRSRAGAAEETQYF. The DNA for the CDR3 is TGTGCCAGCAGCCGGAGCAGGGCAGGGGCAGCCGAAGAGACCCAGTACTTC.

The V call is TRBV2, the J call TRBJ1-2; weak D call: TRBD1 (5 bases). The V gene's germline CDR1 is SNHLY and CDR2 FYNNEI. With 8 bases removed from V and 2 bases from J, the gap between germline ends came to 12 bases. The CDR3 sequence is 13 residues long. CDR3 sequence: CASSQEGNYGYTF. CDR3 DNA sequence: TGTGCCAGCTCACAGGAGGGGAACTATGGCTACACCTTC.

The CDR3 DNA reads TGTGCCAGCAGTTTATGGGGCAGGGACAGCGGGGAGCTGTTTTTT. This gives the protein CASSLWGRDSGELFF. The chain joins TRBV28 to TRBJ2-2; 7 positions agree with TRBD1. V shed 0 bases, J shed 7 bases, and the junction held 5 bases outside the gene matches. CDR3 length: 15 residues. Germline V gives CDR1 MDHEN, CDR2 SYDVKM. The full variable domain, with the rest looked up from reference TRBV28 and TRBJ2-2, is DVKVTQSSRYLVKRTGEKVFLECVQDMDHENMFWYRQDPGLGLRLIYFSYDVKMKEKGDIPEGYSVSREKKERFSLILESASTNQTSMYLCASSLWGRDSGELFFGEGSRLTVL.

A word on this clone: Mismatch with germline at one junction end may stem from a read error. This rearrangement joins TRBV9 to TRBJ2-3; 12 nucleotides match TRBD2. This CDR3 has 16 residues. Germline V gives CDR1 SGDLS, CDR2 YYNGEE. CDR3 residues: CASSVELAGGTATQYF. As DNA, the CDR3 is TGTGCCAGCAGCGTAGAACTAGCGGGAGGTACAGCTACGCAGTATTTT.

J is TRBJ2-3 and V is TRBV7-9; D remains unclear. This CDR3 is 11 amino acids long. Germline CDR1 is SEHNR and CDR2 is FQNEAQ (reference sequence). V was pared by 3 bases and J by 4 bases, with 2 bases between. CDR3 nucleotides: TGTGCCAGCAGCTTCTCAGATACGCAGTATTTT. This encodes CASSFSDTQYF. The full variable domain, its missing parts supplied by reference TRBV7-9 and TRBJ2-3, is DTGVSQNPRHKITKRGQNVTFRCDPISEHNRLYWYRQTLGQGPEFLTYFQNEAQLEKSRLLSDRFSAERPKGSFSTLEIQRTEQGDSAMYLCASSFSDTQYFGPGTRLTVL.

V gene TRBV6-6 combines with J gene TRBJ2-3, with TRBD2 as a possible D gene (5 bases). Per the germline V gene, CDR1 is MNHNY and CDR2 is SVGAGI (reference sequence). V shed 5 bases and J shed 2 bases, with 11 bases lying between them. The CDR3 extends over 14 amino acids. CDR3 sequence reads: CASSHRDPTDTQYF. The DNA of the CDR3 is TGTGCCAGCAGTCACCGGGATCCCACAGATACGCAGTATTTT.

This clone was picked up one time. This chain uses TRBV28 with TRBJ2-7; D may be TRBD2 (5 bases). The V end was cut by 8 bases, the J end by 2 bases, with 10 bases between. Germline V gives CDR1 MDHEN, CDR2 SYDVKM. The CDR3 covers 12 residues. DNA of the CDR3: TGTGCCAGCCGTGAGCGGCCCTACGAGCAGTACTTC. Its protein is CASRERPYEQYF.

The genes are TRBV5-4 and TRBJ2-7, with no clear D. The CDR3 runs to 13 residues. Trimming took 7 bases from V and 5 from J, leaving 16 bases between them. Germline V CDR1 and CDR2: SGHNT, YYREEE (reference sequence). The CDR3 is CASETQLGHEQYF. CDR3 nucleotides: TGTGCCAGCGAGACCCAGTTGGGCCACGAGCAGTACTTC.

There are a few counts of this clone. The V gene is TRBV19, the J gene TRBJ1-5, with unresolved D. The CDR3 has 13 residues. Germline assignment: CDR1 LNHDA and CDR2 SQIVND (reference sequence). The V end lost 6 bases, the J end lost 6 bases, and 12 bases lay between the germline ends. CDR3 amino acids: CASRPAQVQPQHF. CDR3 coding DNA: TGTGCCAGTAGGCCAGCCCAGGTTCAGCCCCAGCATTTT.

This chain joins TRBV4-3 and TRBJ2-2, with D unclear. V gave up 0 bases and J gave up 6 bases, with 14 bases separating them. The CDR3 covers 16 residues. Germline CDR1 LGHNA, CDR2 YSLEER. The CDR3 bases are TGCGCCAGCAGCCAAGATCGAAGGGTGGTCCCCGGGGAGCTGTTTTTT. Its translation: CASSQDRRVVPGELFF.

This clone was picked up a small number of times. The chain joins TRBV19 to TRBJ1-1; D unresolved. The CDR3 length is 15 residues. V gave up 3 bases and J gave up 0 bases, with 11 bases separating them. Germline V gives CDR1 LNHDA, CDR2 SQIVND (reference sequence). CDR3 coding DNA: TGTGCCAGTAGTATGATACTGGGAGTGAACACTGAAGCTTTCTTT. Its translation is CASSMILGVNTEAFF. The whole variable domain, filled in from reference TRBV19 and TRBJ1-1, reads DGGITQSPKYLFRKEGQNVTLSCEQNLNHDAMYWYRQDPGQGLRLIYYSQIVNDFQKGDIAEGYSVSREKKESFPLTVTSAQKNPTAFYLCASSMILGVNTEAFFGQGTRLTVV.

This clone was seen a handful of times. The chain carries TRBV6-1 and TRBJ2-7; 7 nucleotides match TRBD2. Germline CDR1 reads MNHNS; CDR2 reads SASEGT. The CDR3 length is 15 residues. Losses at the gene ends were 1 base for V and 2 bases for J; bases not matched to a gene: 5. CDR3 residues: CASSEGTSGPYEQYF. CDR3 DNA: TGTGCCAGCAGTGAAGGGACTAGTGGGCCCTACGAGCAGTACTTC.

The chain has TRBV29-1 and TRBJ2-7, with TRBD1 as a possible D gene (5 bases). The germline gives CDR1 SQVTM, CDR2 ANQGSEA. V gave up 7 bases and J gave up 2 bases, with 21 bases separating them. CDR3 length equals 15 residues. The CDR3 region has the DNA TGCAGCGCCCGGAATCCCCGTGACAGCACCTACGAGCAGTACTTC. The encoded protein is CSARNPRDSTYEQYF.

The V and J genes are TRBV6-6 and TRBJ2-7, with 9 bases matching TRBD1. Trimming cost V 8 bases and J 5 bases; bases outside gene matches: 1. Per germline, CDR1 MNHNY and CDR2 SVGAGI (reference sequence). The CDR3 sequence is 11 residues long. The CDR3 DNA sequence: TGTGCCAGCGGGACAGGGAACGAGCAGTACTTC. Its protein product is CASGTGNEQYF.

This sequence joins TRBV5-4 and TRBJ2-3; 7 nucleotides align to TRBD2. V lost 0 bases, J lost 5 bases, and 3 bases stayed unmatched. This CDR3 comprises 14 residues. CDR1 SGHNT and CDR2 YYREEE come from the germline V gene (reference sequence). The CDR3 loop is CASSLGLAKDTQYF. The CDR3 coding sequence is TGTGCCAGCAGCTTGGGACTAGCCAAAGATACGCAGTATTTT.

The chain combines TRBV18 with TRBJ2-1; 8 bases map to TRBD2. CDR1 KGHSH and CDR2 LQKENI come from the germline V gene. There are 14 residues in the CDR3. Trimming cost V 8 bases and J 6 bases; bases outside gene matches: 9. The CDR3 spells CASETPGGPNEQFF. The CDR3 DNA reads TGTGCCAGCGAGACCCCGGGGGGGCCCAATGAGCAGTTCTTC.

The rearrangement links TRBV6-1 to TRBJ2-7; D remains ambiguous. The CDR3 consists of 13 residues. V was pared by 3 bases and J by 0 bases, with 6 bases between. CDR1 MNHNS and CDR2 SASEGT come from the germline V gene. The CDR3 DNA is TGTGCCAGCAGTGAGCATGGCTCCTACGAGCAGTACTTC. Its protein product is CASSEHGSYEQYF.

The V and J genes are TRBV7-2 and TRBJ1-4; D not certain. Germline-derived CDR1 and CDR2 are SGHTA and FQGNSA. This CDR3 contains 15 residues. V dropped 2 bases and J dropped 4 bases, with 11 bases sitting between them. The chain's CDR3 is CASSLSRAVNEKLFF. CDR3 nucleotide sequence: TGTGCCAGCAGCTTATCCCGGGCCGTTAATGAAAAACTGTTTTTT.

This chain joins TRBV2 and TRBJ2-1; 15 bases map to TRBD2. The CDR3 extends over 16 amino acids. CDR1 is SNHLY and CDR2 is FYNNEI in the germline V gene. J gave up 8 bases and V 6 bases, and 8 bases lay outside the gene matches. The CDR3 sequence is CASRGRTSGGAHEQFF. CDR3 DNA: TGTGCCAGCAGGGGTAGGACTAGCGGGGGGGCACATGAGCAGTTCTTC. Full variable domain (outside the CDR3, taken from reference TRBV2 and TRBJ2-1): EPEVTQTPSHQVTQMGQEVILRCVPISNHLYFYWYRQILGQKVEFLVSFYNNEISEKSEIFDDQFSVERPDGSNFTLKIRSTKLEDSAMYFCASRGRTSGGAHEQFFGPGTRLTVL.

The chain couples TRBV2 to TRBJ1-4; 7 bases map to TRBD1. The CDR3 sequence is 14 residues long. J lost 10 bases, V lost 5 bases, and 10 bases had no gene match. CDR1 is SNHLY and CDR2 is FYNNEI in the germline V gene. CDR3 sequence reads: CASSSDREVGKLFF. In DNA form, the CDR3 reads TGTGCCAGCAGTAGCGACAGGGAGGTCGGAAAACTGTTTTTT.